Sequencing of this TCR beta chain was carried out in a study of T cell responses to AZD1222 COVID-19 vaccine. Study-wide points: Two AZD1222 administrations were followed by greater Spike-specific TCR breadth and depth. In a largely white British group with more females than males, clonal diversity was possibly underestimated.

This CDR3 region has 14 residues. V trimming: 2 bases; J trimming: 3 bases; junction bases outside the gene matches: 4. CDR1 and CDR2 from the germline V gene are SGHDT and YYEEEE. A word on this clone: The antigen is unknown.

The table came from immunoSEQ multiplex PCR; TCRdb's copy has only in-frame clones and leaves some out. Here the sample spans around 180,000 clones, about 90% being singletons. The TCR sequence derives from an adult in good health. V and J are TRBV5-6 and TRBJ2-7, with 8 bases fitting TRBD1. Sequencing used peripheral blood, obtained on day 0 of AZD1222 vaccination. CDR3 in DNA: TGTGCCAGCAGCTTTATACAGGGGGGCTACGAGCAGTACTTC. Protein product: CASSFIQGGYEQYF.